This paragraph covers one T cell receptor (beta chain) sequence. Its binding antigen is unknown. Base-call qualities are not available, and no considerably larger clone is one nucleotide away. The data derive from a study of cytomegalovirus exposure and HLA in healthy donors (dated by TCRdb to 2016 to 2017). For the study in its entirety: An earlier analysis of approximately 600 of the donors reported more than 250 Gb of sequence data and roughly 110 million unique TCR beta sequences from approximately 180 million T cells. About 320 gigabases of sequencing data and approximately 85 million unique TCR sequences were included in an early release covering over 600 HLA-typed donors. The genetic ancestry cluster associated with self-reported Caucasian donors included approximately 85% of the approximately 400 genotyped donors. The study aimed to test whether signatures of past pathogen exposure could be identified by cataloging public T cell receptors. The T cell repertoires of about 700 subjects were profiled by immunosequencing and related to cytomegalovirus serostatus. Besides the first cohort of roughly 640 subjects, a separate validation cohort made up of 95 to 150 different subjects was used. To predict cytomegalovirus infection status, the study brought together high-throughput TCR immunosequencing, statistical association of individual TCRs with disease status, and machine learning. A later analysis re-examined previously published TCR beta repertoires from over 500 donors and added high-resolution HLA genotyping to investigate patterns of TCR occurrence. In the later analysis, no new phenotypic data were used to find candidate immune exposures; instead, reliance was placed on TCR beta sequences and their occurrence across donors. In an earlier analysis of a few hundred of the donors, high-throughput TCR beta sequencing was used to judge whether each TCR beta V gene segment behaved as functional or pseudogenic. Alongside the repertoire data, information on donor age, sex, ethnicity and CMV serostatus was compiled. In a later genetic analysis, genome-wide SNP genotypes for about three fifths of the roughly 670 donors were used, and that subset was treated as a discovery cohort. Every discovery cohort repertoire had been produced on one sequencing platform. HLA typing included class I and class II loci at four-digit resolution. Typing coverage differed by locus: A, B, C, DRB1 and DQB1 were typed in roughly 620-630 donors, DQA1 in 500 to 550, DPA1 in nearly 610, and DPB1 in just under 480. Several DR-DQ haplotypes were handled as single units for association and clustering, since linkage in the cohort was strong. On average, over 200,000 unique TCR beta nucleotide sequences were sequenced per donor among 350 to 400 genotyped donors of the cohort, with approximately 18% of those sequences being non-productive. Broader findings and caveats from the paper: While some public TCRs were present in many individuals, most TCR sequences turned up only very rarely across donors. Linkage disequilibrium might explain the correlated functional status among segregating V segments, but an unknown experimental factor could not be ruled out. Three of the identified cytomegalovirus-associated TCR beta chains were confirmed in vitro to be specific for cytomegalovirus antigens. Cytomegalovirus status was reported to be diagnosed by the classifier with high specificity and sensitivity in both the original and validation cohorts. Because HLA typing was unavailable for some donors at each locus, only the typed subset was used in association tests. In a later analysis, TCR association rates were found to vary across HLA loci, with the most associated TCRs seen for DRB1 alleles and the fewest for HLA-C alleles. Sequencing depth was assumed to be roughly uniform across donors in the presence/absence analyses, though that assumption may not hold. It was suggested by the authors that the approach could potentially be generalized to other disease states and immunological phenotypes. Around 16 rarely observed V segments, including chromosome 9 orphons, were excluded from the earlier analysis of several hundred of the donors because counts were too low. A group of highly shared sequence variants was considered likely to be a technical artifact of the sequencing pipeline. In a later analysis, some 18,000 TCR beta sequences were associated with specific HLA alleles at a false discovery rate of 0.05. In a later analysis, several top co-occurrence clusters were reported to appear linked to parvovirus B19, influenza, CMV and Epstein-Barr virus. Because the 87-base-pair reads could not distinguish some IMGT-functional V segments, including TRBV6-2 and TRBV6-3, those segments were excluded. In a later analysis, most CMV-associated TCR beta chains were found to appear HLA-restricted, with HLA associations seemingly driven largely by CMV exposure. In a later genetic analysis, a missense DCLRE1C variant was associated with V-gene and J-gene trimming of TCR beta chains, and the association was replicated in an independent cohort. A further reported finding was that TCR beta sequences accurately predicted the HLA-A and HLA-B alleles for most subjects in the first cohort. Broadly in line with IMGT annotations, most TCR beta V segments showed up in productive rearrangements about 87% or about 30% of the time in an earlier analysis of several hundred of the donors. Immune exposure information for the cohort was limited to CMV serostatus. Assigning TCR associations to individual alleles was difficult when HLA alleles, especially DR and DQ, strongly co-occurred. The study listed around 160 TCR beta chains as associated with cytomegalovirus. A later genetic analysis reported fewer N-insertions in productive TCRs among donors in an Asian-associated ancestry cluster than the roughly 700-donor mean. The cohort was sequenced for TCR beta chains only, and without alpha or paired-chain data the features that could be detected were limited. In a later analysis, HLA-associated TCR beta chains showed more clonal expansion and lower generation probabilities than non-associated chains that were equally common.

In total, roughly 670 healthy bone marrow donors made up the cohort. Cohort members were all nominally healthy when sampled, although unrecorded immune exposures were likely present. CMV serostatus was recorded as positive for roughly 300 and negative for about 50% of the roughly 700 cohort members, whereas no CMV serostatus was recorded for the donor in question. A peripheral blood sample was provided by each donor, and peripheral blood mononuclear cells were used for TCR beta sequencing. Genomic DNA was extracted from the blood cell samples with the Qiagen DNeasy Blood Extraction Kit. The library relied on the immunoSEQ multiplex PCR assay. A mixture of 60 forward primers for TCR Vbeta segments and 13 reverse primers for TCR Jbeta segments was used in the multiplex PCR. Amplification of the CDR3 region of rearranged TCR beta genes was performed with a multiplex PCR assay on genomic DNA. The amplified TCR beta libraries were sequenced on the Illumina HiSeq System as 87-base-pair reads. The authors' analysis ran thus. A later analysis tallied 80 million to 95 million unique TCR beta chains across the 660 or so repertoires, and some 10 million of those chains were shared by two or more donors. Raw reads were error-corrected and collapsed into unique sequences by a nearest-neighbor algorithm in which closely related sequences were merged to remove PCR and sequencing errors. Alignment of CDR3 sequences to IMGT reference sequences was used to assign V, D and J gene segments. For a sequence to be retained, a match of at least six nucleotides was required to both a V gene segment and a J gene segment. A rearrangement was called productive if the CDR3 had no stop codons and remained in frame with V and J, and every other rearrangement was called non-productive. Following IMGT convention, CDR3 was defined as the stretch from the second conserved V-encoded cysteine to the conserved J-encoded phenylalanine. The earlier analysis of roughly 590 of the donors excluded sequences that lacked an unambiguous match to a single V gene segment. In an earlier analysis of approximately 590 of the donors, V segments were called functional above 56.7% productive rearrangements and were called segregating when the between-donor standard deviation exceeded 5%. A statistical classification framework was built to diagnose cytomegalovirus status from the catalog of TCR beta chain sequences. In a later analysis, V and J genes were assigned by comparing TCR nucleotide sequences against IMGT/GENE-DB human TR gene sequences. The TCRdist pipeline was used in a later analysis to assign CDR3 sequences and most-parsimonious VDJ recombination scenarios. In a later analysis, every TCR beta chain was defined by the combination of its CDR3 amino acid sequence and its V-gene family, and reads without a unique V-gene family were dropped. A later analysis removed several hundred highly shared, low-generation-probability nucleotide sequences to deal with suspected cross-contamination and a sequencing artifact. In a later analysis, a clonal expansion index was calculated for each public chain from normalized within-repertoire ranks of inferred template counts. A later analysis computed generation probabilities with a VDJ recombination model fitted to out-of-frame rearrangements, and checked the results against IGoR. In a later analysis, hypergeometric tests were used to score TCR-TCR, TCR-HLA and TCR-CMV co-occurrence, with a repertoire-size bias correction applied to TCR pairs. False discovery rates were estimated in a later analysis by permuting HLA or CMV assignments 20 times. In a later analysis, co-occurring TCRs were grouped with DBSCAN, and TCRdist sequence similarity was added when clustering was performed within HLA-allele-positive subsets. Repertoires with fewer than 30,000 or more than 120,000 public chains were left out of co-occurrence clustering, as were a handful of repertoires with anomalous nucleotide sharing. TCRdb carries this immuneACCESS record with in-frame sequences only. Its versions omit some clonotypes, under half of them owing to an unresolved V gene in the studies checked, with the rest unexplained. V, J and clone size are taken as reported in that table, and D and trimming were inferred from the DNA itself. This sample has about 230,000 clones in its table, and 85% of those were observed once. The ten largest clonotypes hold 1.3% of the sample.

CDR1 SQVTM and CDR2 ANQGSEA were looked up in the germline V gene. There are 14 amino acids in the CDR3, from cysteine to phenylalanine inclusive. Only CDR3 DNA remains: 42 bases, in frame from the first base. V lost 4 bases and J lost 4 bases; the stretch between them is 14 bases long. This clonotype was obtained from a human donor in good health. The source material was PBMCs. The V and J segments used are TRBV29-1 and TRBJ2-1; matching of 5 bases hints at TRBD1 as the D gene. Read as DNA, the sequence is TGCAGCGTTGTTATACAGGTTTTGTACAATGAGCAGTTCTTC. Its protein is CSVVIQVLYNEQFF.